This T cell receptor (beta chain) was found in a study of blood T cell repertoires in COVID-19. Profiling relied on immunoSEQ multiplex PCR, and the TCRdb table lists in-frame clones only, not all of them. Of around 350,000 clones in the sample, around 87% are singletons; the top ten hold roughly 3.1%. CDR1 is SGDLS, CDR2 YYNGEE, per germline. V lost 0 bases and J 1 base, leaving 10 bases between the germline ends. The CDR3 loop spans 15 amino acids. The clonotype comes from a human donor in a cohort sampled during active COVID-19. Sequencing was done on a sample of peripheral blood. The genes are TRBV9 and TRBJ1-1; TRBD1 is a possible D gene (6 bases). The CDR3: CASSVDGGQNTEAFF. CDR3 bases: TGTGCCAGCAGCGTAGATGGGGGACAGAACACTGAAGCTTTCTTT.